Below are 23 T cell receptor beta chains sequenced from a single sample in a study of blood T cells in healthy people across ages. A second PCR, run for 7 to 11 cycles, used a sample-barcoded 5' primer plus a J-beta primer mix. TCRdb recomputed calls from the 5' RACE reads with MiXCR, one row per CDR3 protein. Altogether around 800,000 distinct CDR3 sequences are present, roughly 25% being singletons, with the ten largest covering about 3%. These sequences were also reported in another study, on T cells of mothers and their children.

The sample comprised blood. These receptors came from a boy aged 5-17 years in good health.

This chain joins TRBV12-3 or TRBV12-4 and TRBJ2-5, with 10 bases fitting TRBD1. Gene TRBJ2-1 matches the end of the DNA better, so the J call may be wrong. The CDR3 contains 14 residues. The DNA for the CDR3 is TGTGCCAGCAGTTTGGGACAGGGGAGCAATGAGCAGTTCTTC. Protein product: CASSLGQGSNEQFF.

This clonotype was detected a few times. The chain uses TRBV5-1 and TRBJ1-4; the D gene is possibly TRBD1 (6 bases). This CDR3 is 14 amino acids long. Between the trimmed V and J ends, which lost 4 bases and 3 bases, there was a span of 10 bases. Germline-derived CDR1 and CDR2 are SGHRS and YFSETQ. The CDR3 nucleotides read TGCGCCAGCAGCGACGGGGGCCCTAATGAAAAACTGTTTTTT. Amino acid sequence: CASSDGGPNEKLFF. Full variable domain (remainder filled in from reference TRBV5-1 and TRBJ1-4): KAGVTQTPRYLIKTRGQQVTLSCSPISGHRSVSWYQQTPGQGLQFLFEYFSETQRNKGNFPGRFSGRQFSNSRSEMNVSTLELGDSALYLCASSDGGPNEKLFFGSGTQLSVL.

CDR3 nucleotide sequence: TGCGCCAGCAGCCAAGTAACTAGCGGGCGCGAGACCCAGTACTTC. Translation: CASSQVTSGRETQYF. The chain couples TRBV4-1 to TRBJ2-5, with TRBD2 matching over 9 bases. Trimming at V came to 1 base and at J to 5 bases, leaving 5 bases not matched to a gene. CDR3 length: 15 amino acids. Germline values: CDR1 MGHRA, CDR2 YSYEKL.

The chain has TRBV20-1 and TRBJ2-5; D may be TRBD1 or TRBD2 (7 bases each). V was trimmed by 5 bases and J by 2 bases, leaving 18 bases between them. The CDR3 contains 15 residues. Per germline, CDR1 DFQATT and CDR2 SNEGSKA (reference sequence). CDR3 bases: TGCAGTGCTGCGGGGGCAGGGGGGCGTCAAGAGACCCAGTACTTC. Translating gives CSAAGAGGRQETQYF.

This clonotype was observed once. Its ends do not fully match the called genes, so a read error is possible. This rearrangement joins TRBV5-5 to TRBJ1-4; no definite D call. The CDR3 extends over 14 amino acids. Germline values: CDR1 SGHKS, CDR2 YYEKEE (reference sequence). The CDR3 DNA is TGTGCCAGCAGCTTGAACCCCCGGGATGAAAAACTGTTTTTC. It specifies CASSLNPRDEKLFF.

This clonotype has more than one count but fewer than ten. V and J are TRBV28 and TRBJ2-5; 10 bases are a match to TRBD1. The J call is uncertain, as TRBJ2-1 better fits the DNA end. Germline V lookup: CDR1 MDHEN, CDR2 SYDVKM. The CDR3 has 15 amino acids. The CDR3 sequence: CASSLGTGVWNEQFF. CDR3 coding DNA: TGTGCCAGCAGTTTAGGGACAGGGGTTTGGAATGAGCAGTTCTTC.

V is TRBV7-9 and J is TRBJ1-3, with 7 bases that match TRBD1. CDR1 is SEHNR and CDR2 is FQNEAQ in the germline V gene (reference sequence). This CDR3 has 19 residues. V lost 5 bases and J lost 0; bases outside the gene matches: 16. For the CDR3, the DNA is TGTGCCAGCAGCCTAAGGGGACAGCCTATTACTCTCTCTGGAAACACCATATATTTT. This translates into CASSLRGQPITLSGNTIYF.

This sequence joins TRBV4-1 and TRBJ2-3, with TRBD2 matching 7 bases. The length of the CDR3 is 18 residues. The trim removed 2 bases at V and 1 base at J, leaving 12 bases unmatched. CDR1 and CDR2 (germline): MGHRA, YSYEKL. The CDR3 nucleotides read TGCGCCAGCAGCCAACTGGGAGGGCCTCTTTTCCGCACAGATACGCAGTATTTT. It codes for CASSQLGGPLFRTDTQYF.

The rearrangement links TRBV29-1 to TRBJ2-1; tentatively, D is TRBD1 (5 bases). The CDR3 has 13 residues. Trimming left V 6 bases short and J 4 bases short, with 13 bases between. Per the germline V gene, CDR1 is SQVTM and CDR2 is ANQGSEA. The CDR3 protein is CSVKTDLYNEQFF. In DNA form, the CDR3 reads TGCAGCGTGAAGACAGACCTATACAATGAGCAGTTCTTC.

The chain carries TRBV10-2 and TRBJ2-3; D ambiguous. This CDR3 region has 16 residues. Trimming cost V 0 bases and J 5 bases, with 15 bases left between them. Germline V gives CDR1 WSHSY, CDR2 SAAADI. The CDR3 DNA reads TGCGCCAGCAGTGAGTCAGTCGGGCGGTCGGGAGATACGCAGTATTTT. It encodes CASSESVGRSGDTQYF.

The V gene is TRBV13, the J gene TRBJ2-5; D is uncertain. The germline V gene encodes CDR1 PRHDT and CDR2 FYEKMQ (reference sequence). The CDR3 is made up of 14 amino acids. V was pared by 5 bases and J by 0 bases, with 10 bases between. This CDR3 is CASSLRPYQETQYF. Here the CDR3 DNA reads TGTGCCAGCAGCCTGCGACCGTACCAAGAGACCCAGTACTTC.

This clonotype was counted between two and nine times. The V gene is TRBV9, the J gene TRBJ1-4; the D gene is possibly TRBD1 (5 bases). The germline V gene has CDR1 SGDLS and CDR2 YYNGEE. Deletions cut 3 bases from V and 6 bases from J, with 21 bases between. The CDR3 covers 17 residues. The CDR3 spells CASSAGLTDGVYEKLFF. The CDR3 nucleotides read TGTGCCAGCAGCGCGGGACTCACCGACGGGGTGTATGAAAAACTGTTTTTT.

This clonotype occurred a few times. J is TRBJ2-5 and V is TRBV7-3; a weak D match, TRBD1 (6 bases). This CDR3 is 14 amino acids long. Germline CDR1 SGHTA, CDR2 FQGTGA. V lost 1 base and J 2 bases, leaving 8 bases between the germline ends. The DNA of the CDR3 is TGTGCCAGCAGCTTAATGGACAGACAAGAGACCCAGTACTTC. Its protein product is CASSLMDRQETQYF.

This clonotype was counted between two and nine times. The chain is built from TRBV28 and TRBJ1-2, with 8 bases matching TRBD1. Trimming at V came to 4 bases and at J to 6 bases, leaving 7 bases not matched to a gene. The CDR3 contains 14 residues. Germline assignment: CDR1 MDHEN and CDR2 SYDVKM. CDR3: CASSSRQGFDGYTF. The CDR3 nucleotides read TGTGCCAGCAGTTCGAGACAGGGGTTTGATGGCTACACCTTC.

The V call is TRBV15, the J call TRBJ2-5; TRBD2 is a possible D gene (7 bases). Germline CDR1 and CDR2: LNHNV and YYDKDF (reference sequence). The V gene lost 0 bases and the J gene lost 1 base, with 15 bases spanning the gap. The CDR3 loop spans 17 amino acids. The CDR3 is CATSREGSRGPQETQYF. CDR3 coding DNA: TGTGCCACCAGCAGAGAAGGATCGCGGGGGCCCCAAGAGACCCAGTACTTC.

The genes are TRBV14 and TRBJ2-1, with D possibly being TRBD2 (5 bases). With the DNA end fitting TRBJ2-5 better, the J assignment may be wrong. Germline V CDR1 and CDR2: SGHDN, FVKESK. This CDR3 contains 16 residues. The CDR3 DNA follows: TGTGCCAGCAGCCAAGGGGGTCGGAGGCCCCAAGAGACCCAGTACTTC. Translated: CASSQGGRRPQETQYF.

V is TRBV5-6 and J is TRBJ1-6; 7 bases align to TRBD1. This CDR3 has 14 amino acids. J was trimmed by 10 bases and V by 8 bases; bases with no gene match: 12. Germline lookup yields CDR1 SGHDT and CDR2 YYEEEE. Here the CDR3 DNA reads TGTGCCAGTTTCAACAGGGGCCCCGGATCACCCCTCCACTTT. This sequence encodes CASFNRGPGSPLHF.

The sample holds a few counts of this clonotype. V gene TRBV6-6 combines with J gene TRBJ2-6; D might be TRBD1 (6 bases). Germline lookup yields CDR1 MNHNY and CDR2 SVGAGI (reference sequence). The CDR3 has 16 residues. The V and J ends lost 7 bases and 0 bases respectively, with 13 bases between them. The CDR3 DNA sequence: TGTGCCAGCACCTTACAGGGATTCTCTGGGGCCAACGTCCTGACTTTC. This sequence encodes CASTLQGFSGANVLTF.

The V gene is TRBV7-3, the J gene TRBJ2-3, with D tentatively TRBD1 (6 bases). V was pared by 5 bases and J by 6 bases, with 18 bases between. Germline V lookup: CDR1 SGHTA, CDR2 FQGTGA. The CDR3 covers 15 residues. CDR3 loop: CASSPSWGLTDTQYF. The CDR3 DNA is TGTGCCAGCAGCCCCTCATGGGGGCTGACGGATACGCAGTATTTT.

The chain uses TRBV4-1 and TRBJ2-5; TRBD2 matches 13 bases. The tail of the sequence fits TRBJ2-1 better, so the J call may be wrong. This CDR3 comprises 17 residues. Germline V gene sequence: CDR1 MGHRA, CDR2 YSYEKL. CDR3 sequence reads: CASSQVMGLAGKDGQFF. Written as DNA, the CDR3 is TGCGCCAGCAGCCAAGTGATGGGACTAGCGGGGAAAGATGGGCAGTTCTTC.

This clonotype was recorded a few times. V is TRBV29-1 and J is TRBJ2-2; perhaps TRBD2 as D (5 bases). Per germline, CDR1 SQVTM and CDR2 ANQGSEA. Trimming removed 6 bases at V and 1 base at J, with 9 bases between. The CDR3 is 13 residues long. The CDR3 reads CSVFSGNTGELFF. CDR3 nucleotide sequence: TGCAGCGTGTTCAGCGGGAACACCGGGGAGCTGTTTTTT.

The chain has TRBV5-1 and TRBJ2-1; D is uncertain. Trimming removed 5 bases at V and 0 bases at J, with 15 bases between. The CDR3 consists of 16 residues. Looked up from germline, CDR1 is SGHRS and CDR2 is YFSETQ. DNA of the CDR3: TGCGCCAGCAGTAATAACTCCCGGAGCTCCTACAATGAGCAGTTCTTC. Protein sequence: CASSNNSRSSYNEQFF.

This clonotype was counted a few times. The J gene is TRBJ1-4, the V gene TRBV13; D is unclear. The CDR3 runs 15 residues. The germline V gene encodes CDR1 PRHDT and CDR2 FYEKMQ (reference sequence). V shed 2 bases and J shed 3 bases, with 10 bases lying between them. The DNA of the CDR3 is TGTGCCAGCAGCTTATGGGAGCTCTCTAATGAAAAACTGTTTTTT. Its translation: CASSLWELSNEKLFF.